The next 10 T cell receptor beta chains were all read from a single sample in a study of blood T cell repertoires in COVID-19. Repertoires were generated with immunoSEQ multiplex PCR, while TCRdb's copy carries only in-frame clones and drops some. The sample lists over 100,000 clones, less than 85% seen once, with 9% to 15% in the top ten. Material: peripheral blood. The receptors here all came from a woman aged 60 to 75 with acute or convalescent COVID-19.

The gene calls are TRBV6-5 and TRBJ2-7; TRBD1 aligns across 8 bases. The CDR3 has 15 amino acids. CDR1 and CDR2 (germline): MNHEY, SVGAGI. Unmatched junction bases numbered 8, after V lost 7 bases and J lost 0 bases. The CDR3 coding sequence is TGTGCCAGCACCCCAGGGGGCCAGCTCTCCTACGAGCAGTACGTC. It encodes CASTPGGQLSYEQYV.

The J gene is TRBJ1-1, the V gene TRBV7-9; the D gene is possibly TRBD1 (5 bases). Per the germline V gene, CDR1 is SEHNR and CDR2 is FQNEAQ (reference sequence). The V end was cut by 5 bases, the J end by 8 bases, with 9 bases between. CDR3 size: 11 residues. The CDR3 bases are TGTGCCAGCAGCATCCAGGGAGAAGCTTTCTTT. Its translation: CASSIQGEAFF.

The rearrangement joins TRBV27 to TRBJ1-2; the D is unclear. CDR3 length: 14 residues. Trimming shortened V by 0 bases and J by 5 bases, and 10 bases separated the two germline ends. CDR1 is MNHEY and CDR2 is SMNVEV in the germline V gene (reference sequence). CDR3 DNA: TGTGCCAGCAGTTTATCGTCTGGAGGGTATGGCTACACCTTC. Encoded protein: CASSLSSGGYGYTF.

The rearrangement links TRBV4-1 to TRBJ1-1; a possible D gene is TRBD1 (6 bases). CDR3 size: 18 residues. Germline V lookup: CDR1 MGHRA, CDR2 YSYEKL. The V gene lost 0 bases and the J gene lost 1 base, with 18 bases spanning the gap. The CDR3 DNA is TGCGCCAGCAGCCAAGAGAGGGGGTTAGGGCCGACGAACACTGAAGCTTTCTTT. Residues: CASSQERGLGPTNTEAFF.

The gene calls are TRBV18 and TRBJ2-5, with 10 bases identical to TRBD1. CDR1 is KGHSH, CDR2 LQKENI, per germline. The V and J ends lost 3 bases and 5 bases, in that order; junction bases with no gene match: 15. The CDR3 sequence is 18 residues long. The CDR3 nucleotides are TGTGCCAGCTCACCTGTCTCTTCGCGGGACAGGGGATCGGAGACCCAGTACTTC. Translation: CASSPVSSRDRGSETQYF.

V usage is TRBV18 and J usage is TRBJ1-4; D remains unclear. The CDR3 extends over 15 amino acids. The V and J ends lost 4 bases and 2 bases respectively, with 11 bases between them. CDR1 KGHSH and CDR2 LQKENI come from the germline V gene. The CDR3 nucleotides read TGTGCCAGCTCACTAAGAGGACTTACTAATGAAAAACTGTTTTTT. It is translated as CASSLRGLTNEKLFF.

The chain uses TRBV6-6 and TRBJ1-2, with a tentative D call TRBD1 (6 bases). The length of the CDR3 is 18 residues. Trimming removed 5 bases from V and 6 bases from J, with 28 bases in between. Germline CDR1 and CDR2: MNHNY and SVGAGI (reference sequence). This chain's CDR3 is CASSPGGTGSLQGDGYTF. Here the CDR3 DNA reads TGTGCCAGCAGTCCCGGAGGAACAGGGTCCCTCCAAGGGGATGGCTACACCTTC.

This chain connects TRBV2 to TRBJ1-4; 9 nucleotides line up with TRBD1. Germline V lookup: CDR1 SNHLY, CDR2 FYNNEI. J lost 3 bases, V lost 6 bases, and 5 bases had no gene match. The CDR3 sequence is 15 residues long. CDR3 amino acids: CASREQGAANEKLFF. The CDR3 DNA sequence: TGTGCCAGCAGGGAACAGGGGGCAGCTAATGAAAAACTGTTTTTT.

The CDR3 coding sequence is TGTGCCAGCAGGAGCTGGACAGGGGGGAAAGAAAAACTGTTTTTT. Its protein is CASRSWTGGKEKLFF. The rearrangement uses TRBV6-5 and TRBJ1-4, with 10 bases matching TRBD1. With 6 bases clipped from V and 8 bases from J, the junction kept 9 bases outside the gene matches. The CDR3 length is 15 residues. The germline gives CDR1 MNHEY, CDR2 SVGAGI.

Remarks on this clone: A junction end diverges from the germline sequence, so it may reflect a read error. The chain joins TRBV4-1 to TRBJ1-2; TRBD1 might be the D (5 bases). CDR3 size: 12 residues. CDR1 and CDR2 from the germline V gene are MGHRA and YSYEKL. The CDR3 loop reads CASSQGAQGYTF. Written as DNA, the CDR3 is TGCGCCAGCAGTCAAGGGGCCCAAGGCTACACCTTC.